This T cell receptor (beta chain) was captured in a study of blood T cell repertoires in COVID-19. Repertoires were generated with immunoSEQ multiplex PCR, while TCRdb's copy carries only in-frame clones and drops some. The sample has around 360,000 clones; around 87% are singletons. The receptor was derived from a woman in her twenties or thirties with COVID-19, enrolled during active disease. Sequencing used peripheral blood.

The chain's CDR3 is CASSLGGTRSDTQYF. The DNA for the CDR3 is TGTGCCAGCAGCTTGGGGGGGACTAGATCAGATACGCAGTATTTT. The chain joins TRBV5-6 to TRBJ2-3, with 8 bases matching TRBD2. The germline V gene encodes CDR1 SGHDT and CDR2 YYEEEE. V dropped 0 bases and J dropped 4; count of bases not matched to a gene: 4. The CDR3 sequence is 15 residues long.